The 9 T cell receptor beta chains presented below share a single source sample, sequenced in a study of cytomegalovirus exposure and HLA in healthy donors (dated 2017 in TCRdb). To prepare the library, the immunoSEQ multiplex PCR assay was applied. A mixture of 60 forward primers for TCR Vbeta segments and 13 reverse primers for TCR Jbeta segments was used in the multiplex PCR. TCRdb re-hosts the immuneACCESS table, in-frame sequences only. Its copies lack some clones; in the studies checked, an unresolved V gene accounts for under half of them, and the cause for the rest is not known. The sample data list about 180,000 clones, and more than 65% of these were observed just once. The ten largest clones add up to 1% to 1.5% of the sample. Input material: PBMCs. These receptors all stem from a girl aged 2 to 10 in good health and CMV-seropositive.

The chain recombines TRBV2 with TRBJ1-1, with D tentatively TRBD1 (5 bases). Germline-derived CDR1 and CDR2 are SNHLY and FYNNEI. This CDR3 is built from 15 residues. V lost 10 bases, J lost 0 bases, and 18 bases lay in between. The CDR3 sequence is CATAVMGQVNTEAFF. DNA for the CDR3: TGTGCCACCGCGGTCATGGGGCAGGTGAACACTGAAGCTTTCTTT.

This chain joins TRBV5-1 and TRBJ1-4; 7 bases agree with TRBD1. J gave up 4 bases and V 0 bases, and 3 bases lay outside the gene matches. The CDR3 has 15 amino acids. CDR1 SGHRS and CDR2 YFSETQ come from the germline V gene. CDR3 coding DNA: TGCGCCAGCAGCTTGGGGGCAGGGGGTAATGAAAAACTGTTTTTT. This gives the protein CASSLGAGGNEKLFF.

The chain uses TRBV19 and TRBJ1-1, with 7 bases fitting TRBD1. This CDR3 region has 15 residues. The germline V gene encodes CDR1 LNHDA and CDR2 SQIVND (reference sequence). Germline trimming cut 3 bases from V and 1 base from J; bases unmatched to any gene: 5. As DNA, the CDR3 is TGTGCCAGTAGTATTGAGAACAGGGGGAACACTGAAGCTTTCTTT. This sequence encodes CASSIENRGNTEAFF.

This chain connects TRBV6-1 to TRBJ2-1; D may be TRBD2 (6 bases). The germline V gene encodes CDR1 MNHNS and CDR2 SASEGT. The CDR3 spans 14 residues. With 7 bases removed from V and 4 bases from J, the gap between germline ends came to 14 bases. CDR3 protein: CASNRPGGYNEQFF. As DNA, the CDR3 is TGTGCCAGCAACAGGCCCGGGGGTTACAATGAGCAGTTCTTC.

This sequence joins TRBV11-3 and TRBJ1-5; D unclear. CDR1 and CDR2 from the germline V gene are SGHNT and YENEEA. Trimming stripped 5 bases from V and 0 bases from J, with 23 bases between. This CDR3 region has 19 residues. The CDR3 coding sequence is TGTGCCAGCAGCGGAGACGTTAAGGACGGGGTTTATAGCAATCAGCCCCAGCATTTT. It specifies CASSGDVKDGVYSNQPQHF.

This clone turned up a few times. This same CDR3 is encoded by further DNA sequences in the sample. The gene calls are TRBV13 and TRBJ2-3; D is possibly TRBD2 (6 bases). V lost 0 bases to trimming and J lost 2 bases, with 12 bases between them. The CDR3 is made up of 16 amino acids. Germline V gives CDR1 PRHDT, CDR2 FYEKMQ (reference sequence). Here the CDR3 reads CASSLGLALTTDTQYF. As DNA, the CDR3 is TGTGCCAGCAGCTTAGGACTAGCCTTGACCACAGATACGCAGTATTTT.

The rearrangement uses TRBV5-4 and TRBJ1-1; 8 bases line up with TRBD1. The length of the CDR3 is 14 residues. The germline CDR1 and CDR2 sequences are SGHNT and YYREEE (reference sequence). Trimming took 2 bases from V and 3 from J; bases not matched to a gene: 3. The CDR3 bases are TGTGCCAGCAGCTTTACAGGGGGGGACACTGAAGCTTTCTTT. This codes for CASSFTGGDTEAFF.

V usage is TRBV6-1 and J usage is TRBJ2-1; 7 positions agree with TRBD1. There are 16 residues in the CDR3. Germline lookup yields CDR1 MNHNS and CDR2 SASEGT. J lost 6 bases, V lost 0 bases, and 8 bases had no gene match. Here the CDR3 DNA reads TGTGCCAGCAGTGAAGCGAGACCGACAGGGTTCAATGAGCAGTTCTTC. Its protein product is CASSEARPTGFNEQFF.

This clone came up once. The rearrangement uses TRBV2 and TRBJ2-7, with 10 bases fitting TRBD2. The CDR3 is made up of 14 amino acids. CDR1 is SNHLY, CDR2 FYNNEI, per germline. V lost 3 bases and J lost 6; bases outside the gene matches: 5. CDR3 loop: CASSDGAGGSEQYF. For the CDR3, the DNA is TGTGCCAGCAGTGACGGAGCGGGAGGGAGCGAGCAGTACTTC. The entire variable domain, with the rest obtained from reference TRBV2 and TRBJ2-7, is as follows: EPEVTQTPSHQVTQMGQEVILRCVPISNHLYFYWYRQILGQKVEFLVSFYNNEISEKSEIFDDQFSVERPDGSNFTLKIRSTKLEDSAMYFCASSDGAGGSEQYFGPGTRLTVT.